This T cell receptor (beta chain) was identified in a study of T cells in tuberculosis (dated by TCRdb to the late 2010s). Describing the broader study: To characterize T cells specific for the mycobacterial lipid antigen glucose monomycolate (GMM), the study used CD1B tetramers together with high-throughput TCR immunosequencing.

Taken from the germline V gene, the CDR1 and CDR2 loops are ENHRY and SYGVKD. V and J are truncated by 7 bases and 5 bases respectively, leaving an intervening sequence of 12 bases. The CDR3 measures 13 amino acids from cysteine to phenylalanine. The read is trimmed to its CDR3 DNA, 39 bases read in frame from base 1. With regard to this clone: No qualities accompany the bases; no much larger clone lies one base away.

General conclusions and limits of the study: T cells that bind the CD1B-GMM tetramer with low affinity may have been missed by the stringent sort gate.

PBMC were thawed, rested overnight, stained with a GMM-loaded CD1B tetramer, a Live/Dead dye and anti-CD3, and then sorted on a FACS Aria II. C32 glucose monomycolate purified from Rhodococcus equi was loaded onto CD1B tetramers. Before cryopreservation, the PBMC later used for tetramer sorting had been depleted of CD14-expressing monocytes as part of a separate study. From each donor, about 99,000 tetramer-negative cells were sorted and analyzed together with the tetramer-positive cells. Antigen-specific T cells were sorted from a few healthy South African adults using GMM-loaded CD1B tetramers. Because TCR-alpha and TCR-beta chains were sequenced unpaired, no chain pairing information was available. The immunoSEQ multiplex PCR assay was used to generate TCR libraries, with TCR-beta and/or TCR-alpha/delta assays applied to each sample. The Illumina high-throughput platform was used to sequence the amplified TCR libraries. Processing in the source paper ran as follows. Clustering and dimensionality reduction relied on pairwise TCRdist distances among GMM-specific receptors from T cells that were either sorted ex vivo or expanded in vitro. Sequence motifs, defined by gene usage and CDR3 content, were tested for enrichment in tetramer-positive compared with tetramer-negative populations. TCRdb mirrors the immuneACCESS table, restricted to in-frame sequences. Some clones are absent from its copies; in checked studies, under half trace to an unresolved V gene, and the reason for the others is unknown. V and J calls and clone size are given by that table; D and trimming were obtained from the DNA. Across this sample there are more than 70,000 clones, with around 90% seen only once. The ten largest clones take up approximately 2% of the sample.

The sequenced sample consisted of CD1b-GMM tetramer-negative cells sorted from PBMCs. Taken with the paper, the label for cell subset or site translates to: T cells not binding CD1B-GMM tetramer, sorted from same donor. The receptor comes from an adult woman with latent tuberculosis. The rearrangement combines TRBV10-3 with TRBJ2-1; the D gene is perhaps TRBD2, on 6 matching bases. The sequenced DNA is TGTGCCATCAAGGTGACTAGAGACAATGAGCAGTTCTTC. Its coded protein is CAIKVTRDNEQFF.